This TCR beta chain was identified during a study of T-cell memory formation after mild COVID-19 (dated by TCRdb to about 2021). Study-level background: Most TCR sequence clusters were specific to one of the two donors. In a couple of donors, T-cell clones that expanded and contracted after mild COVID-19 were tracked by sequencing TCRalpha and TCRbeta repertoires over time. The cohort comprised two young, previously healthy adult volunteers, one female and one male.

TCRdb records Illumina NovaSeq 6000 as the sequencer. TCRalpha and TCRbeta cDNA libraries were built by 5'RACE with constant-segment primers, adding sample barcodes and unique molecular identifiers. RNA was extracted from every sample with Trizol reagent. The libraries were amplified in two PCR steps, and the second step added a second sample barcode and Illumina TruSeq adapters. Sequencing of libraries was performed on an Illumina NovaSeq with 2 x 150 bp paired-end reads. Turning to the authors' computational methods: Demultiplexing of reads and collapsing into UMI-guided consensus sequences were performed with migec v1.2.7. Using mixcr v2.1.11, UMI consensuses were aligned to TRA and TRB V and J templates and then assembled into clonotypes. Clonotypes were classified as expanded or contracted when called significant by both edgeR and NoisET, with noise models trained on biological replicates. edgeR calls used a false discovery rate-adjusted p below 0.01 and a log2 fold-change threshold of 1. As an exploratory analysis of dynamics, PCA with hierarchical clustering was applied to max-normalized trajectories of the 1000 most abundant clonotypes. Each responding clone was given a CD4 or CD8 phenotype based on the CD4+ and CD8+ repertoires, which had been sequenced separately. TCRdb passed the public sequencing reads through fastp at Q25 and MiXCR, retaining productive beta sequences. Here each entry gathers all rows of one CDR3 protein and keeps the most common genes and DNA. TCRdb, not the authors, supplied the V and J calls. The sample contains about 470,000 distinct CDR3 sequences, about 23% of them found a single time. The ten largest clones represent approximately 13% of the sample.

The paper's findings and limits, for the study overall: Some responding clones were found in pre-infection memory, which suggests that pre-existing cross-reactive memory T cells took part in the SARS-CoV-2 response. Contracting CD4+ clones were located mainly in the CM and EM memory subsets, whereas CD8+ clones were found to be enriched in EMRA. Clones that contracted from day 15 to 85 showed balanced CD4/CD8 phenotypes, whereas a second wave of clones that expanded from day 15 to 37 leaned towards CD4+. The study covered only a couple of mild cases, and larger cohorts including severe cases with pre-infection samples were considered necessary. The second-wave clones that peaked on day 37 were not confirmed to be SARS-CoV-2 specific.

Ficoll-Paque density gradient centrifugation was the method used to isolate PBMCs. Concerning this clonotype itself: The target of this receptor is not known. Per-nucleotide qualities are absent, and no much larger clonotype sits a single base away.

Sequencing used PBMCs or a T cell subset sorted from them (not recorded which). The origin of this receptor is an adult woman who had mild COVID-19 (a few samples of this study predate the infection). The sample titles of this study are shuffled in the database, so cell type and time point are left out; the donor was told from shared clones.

In nucleotides, the sequence is TGTGCCAGCAGCTCGCCAAGGACAGGGGGTAGCAATGAGCAGTTCTTC. It encodes CASSSPRTGGSNEQFF. This receptor chain uses TRBV11-3 and TRBJ2-1, and TRBD1 matches 10 of the central bases. At the junction V is shortened by 4 bases and J by 6 bases; bases outside the gene matches: 9. The CDR3 runs 16 residues from the cysteine to the phenylalanine. The sequence is cut down to CDR3 DNA, 48 bases in frame from base 1. In the germline V gene, CDR1 corresponds to SGHNT and CDR2 to YENEEA.